This T cell receptor (beta chain) was captured by sequencing in a study of Ad26.COV2.S vaccination and SARS-CoV-2 variants. Study in general: The Ad26.COV2.S arm of the COV1001 trial was where the donor was placed.

Treatment reported: some 20 received Ad26.COV2.S at low or high dose, single or two shots; roughly 5 received placebo; per-sample allocation not given. The investigators took samples on day 63 after the first vaccine or placebo injection. Boston supplied an adult donor aged 18-55 years. The repertoire was sequenced with immunoSEQ multiplex PCR; TCRdb's copy has only in-frame clones and lacks some. This sample has 300,000 to 350,000 clones, with roughly 88% found just once. CDR3 length: 14 amino acids. Germline lookup yields CDR1 SGHNT and CDR2 YYREEE (reference sequence). V was trimmed by 1 base and J by 1 base, leaving 8 bases between them.

J is TRBJ1-1 and V is TRBV5-4, with a tentative D call TRBD1 (6 bases). The source of this sequence is a person aged 18 to 65 who received the Ad26.COV2.S COVID-19 vaccine or a placebo. Material: peripheral blood, obtained in a trial of Ad26.COV2.S vaccine versus placebo. The CDR3, as DNA: TGTGCCAGCAGCTTGAGGGGGACGAACACTGAAGCTTTCTTT. Translation gives CASSLRGTNTEAFF.